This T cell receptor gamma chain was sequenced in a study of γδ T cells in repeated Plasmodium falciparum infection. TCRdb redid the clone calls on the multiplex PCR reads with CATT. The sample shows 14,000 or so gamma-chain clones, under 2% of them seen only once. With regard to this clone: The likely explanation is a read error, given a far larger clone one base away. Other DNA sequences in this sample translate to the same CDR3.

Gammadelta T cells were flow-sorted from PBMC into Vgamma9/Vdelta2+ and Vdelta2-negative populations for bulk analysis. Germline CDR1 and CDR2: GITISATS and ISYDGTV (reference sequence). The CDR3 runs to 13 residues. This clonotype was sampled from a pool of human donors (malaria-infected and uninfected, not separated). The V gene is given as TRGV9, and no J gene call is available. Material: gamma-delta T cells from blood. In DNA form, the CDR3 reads TGTGCCTTGTGGGAGGTGAGGGGGGATAAAAAACTCTTT. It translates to CALWEVRGDKKLF.